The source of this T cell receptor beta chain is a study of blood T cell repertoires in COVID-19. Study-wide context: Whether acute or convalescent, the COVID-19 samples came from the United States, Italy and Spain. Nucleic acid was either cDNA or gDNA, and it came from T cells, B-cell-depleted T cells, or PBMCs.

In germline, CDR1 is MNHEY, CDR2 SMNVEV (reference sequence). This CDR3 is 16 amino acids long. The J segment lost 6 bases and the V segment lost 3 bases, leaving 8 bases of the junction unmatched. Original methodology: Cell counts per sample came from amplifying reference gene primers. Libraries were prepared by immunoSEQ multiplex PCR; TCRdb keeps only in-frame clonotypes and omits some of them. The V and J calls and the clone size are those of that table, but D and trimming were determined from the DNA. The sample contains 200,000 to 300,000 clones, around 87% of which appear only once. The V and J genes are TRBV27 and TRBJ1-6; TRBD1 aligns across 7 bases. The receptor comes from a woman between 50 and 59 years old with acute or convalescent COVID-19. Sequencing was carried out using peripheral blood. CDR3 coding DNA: TGTGCCAGCAGTTTGAGACCGGGACAGCTTAATTCACCCCTCCACTTT. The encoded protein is CASSLRPGQLNSPLHF.